Shown below are 16 T cell receptor beta chains from a single sample sequenced in a study of breast tumors, draining lymph nodes, adjacent tissues. Breast cancer patients provided tissue from their axillary draining lymph nodes. TCRdb called the multiplex PCR reads again in MiXCR, with one record for every CDR3 protein. This repertoire shows about 170,000 distinct CDR3 sequences, 33% found once; its top ten account for 3.8%. Material: axillary lymph node tissue. The receptors were gathered from a female donor with breast cancer. Some clones in this sample may be carry-over from other donors' samples.

This clonotype has more than one count but fewer than ten. This rearrangement joins TRBV3-1 to TRBJ2-2; maybe TRBD2 (6 bases). The CDR3 runs to 16 residues. Between the trimmed V and J ends, which lost 3 bases and 1 base, there was a span of 12 bases. Germline V CDR1 and CDR2: LGHDT, YNNKEL (reference sequence). CDR3 amino acids: CASSQSRDWNTGELFF. Written as DNA, the CDR3 is TGTGCCAGCAGCCAGAGCCGGGACTGGAACACCGGGGAGCTGTTTTTT.

V and J are TRBV4-1 and TRBJ2-2, with D unclear. The CDR3 runs to 15 residues. Trimming removed 4 bases from V and 6 bases from J, with 15 bases in between. Germline V gene sequence: CDR1 MGHRA, CDR2 YSYEKL. For the CDR3, the DNA is TGCGCCAGCAGCCGAGGTCCAGCATCTGCCGGGGAGCTGTTTTTT. It translates to CASSRGPASAGELFF.

This clonotype has at least ten counts. This rearrangement joins TRBV5-5 to TRBJ2-7; D not certain. Trimming took off 2 bases at V and 5 bases at J, with 8 bases between the two ends. This CDR3 spans 12 amino acids. Germline CDR1 SGHKS, CDR2 YYEKEE (reference sequence). The DNA of the CDR3 is TGTGCCAGCAGCTTTATGGGCGACGAGCAGTACTTC. Protein: CASSFMGDEQYF.

The chain joins TRBV14 to TRBJ1-6; D is perhaps TRBD1 (6 bases). The CDR3 runs 16 residues. Trimming pared 0 bases from V and 7 bases from J, leaving 13 bases between. Germline assignment: CDR1 SGHDN and CDR2 FVKESK. CDR3 loop: CASSQDPGVGNSPLHF. Written as DNA, the CDR3 is TGTGCCAGCAGCCAAGATCCAGGGGTGGGGAATTCACCCCTCCACTTT.

The chain combines TRBV6-5 with TRBJ2-7, with D perhaps given as TRBD1 or TRBD2 (7 bases each). The CDR3 extends over 12 amino acids. V lost 8 bases and J lost 7, with 15 bases in between. Germline CDR1 reads MNHEY; CDR2 reads SVGAGI. The CDR3 coding sequence is TGTGCCAGCGGCGGGACAGCGGGAGAGCAGTACTTC. Its protein product is CASGGTAGEQYF.

The CDR3, as DNA: TGCAGCGCCGGGGGACAGGGCGTAAACTATGGCTACACCTTC. This sequence encodes CSAGGQGVNYGYTF. This chain joins TRBV29-1 and TRBJ1-2, with 9 bases matching TRBD1. Per the germline V gene, CDR1 is SQVTM and CDR2 is ANQGSEA. J was trimmed by 2 bases and V by 7 bases; bases with no gene match: 8. There are 14 residues in the CDR3.

In its sample, this clonotype was seen many times. This chain joins TRBV7-6 and TRBJ1-3; D might be TRBD1 (5 bases). Germline CDR1 is SGHVS and CDR2 is FNYEAQ. V was cut by 3 bases and J by 2 bases, with 8 bases left in between. This CDR3 region has 14 residues. The CDR3: CASSFPGPGNTIYF. In DNA, the CDR3 is TGTGCCAGCAGCTTTCCGGGACCTGGAAACACCATATATTTT.

This clonotype was seen ten or more times. The rearrangement uses TRBV7-2 and TRBJ2-1; 12 nucleotides match TRBD2. Germline V gives CDR1 SGHTA, CDR2 FQGNSA. CDR3 size: 15 residues. V shed 3 bases and J 8 bases; nucleotides not matched to a gene: 5. CDR3 bases: TGTGCCAGCAGCTTCTGGACTAGCGGGACGGATGAGCAGTTCTTC. The encoded protein is CASSFWTSGTDEQFF.

At least ten counts were recorded for this clonotype. The V call is TRBV29-1, the J call TRBJ2-7, with D tentatively TRBD1 (5 bases). The CDR3 runs to 11 residues. Germline-derived CDR1 and CDR2 are SQVTM and ANQGSEA. The V end lost 6 bases, the J end lost 4 bases, and 10 bases lay between the germline ends. Here the CDR3 reads CSVGHAYEQYF. The CDR3 coding sequence is TGCAGCGTCGGACACGCTTACGAGCAGTACTTC.

The V call is TRBV20-1, the J call TRBJ2-3; the match to TRBD1 covers 7 bases. Germline V gene lookup returns CDR1 DFQATT and CDR2 SNEGSKA (reference sequence). The CDR3 is 16 residues long. V dropped 3 bases and J dropped 5; count of bases not matched to a gene: 14. CDR3 loop: CSASLTGVLRGDTQYF. For the CDR3, the DNA is TGCAGTGCTAGTTTAACAGGGGTATTACGCGGAGATACGCAGTATTTT.

The gene calls are TRBV6-2 or TRBV6-3 and TRBJ2-7; TRBD2 matches 7 bases. Looked up from germline, CDR1 is MNHEY and CDR2 is SVGEGT. CDR3 size: 13 residues. V dropped 5 bases and J dropped 7; count of bases not matched to a gene: 8. The CDR3: CASSHPTSFEQYF. In DNA, the CDR3 is TGTGCCAGCAGTCACCCGACTAGCTTTGAGCAGTACTTC.

This clonotype was seen repeatedly, ten times or more. The chain uses TRBV5-1 and TRBJ2-5, with D possibly being TRBD1 or TRBD2 (6 bases each). The length of the CDR3 is 16 residues. Trimming took 4 bases from V and 7 from J, leaving 23 bases between them. Germline CDR1 reads SGHRS; CDR2 reads YFSETQ. DNA for the CDR3: TGCGCCAGCAGCCGCGGAGAGGGGGGCCTCGGTGGGACCCAGTACTTC. Translation gives CASSRGEGGLGGTQYF. Variable domain in full (rest from reference TRBV5-1 and TRBJ2-5): KAGVTQTPRYLIKTRGQQVTLSCSPISGHRSVSWYQQTPGQGLQFLFEYFSETQRNKGNFPGRFSGRQFSNSRSEMNVSTLELGDSALYLCASSRGEGGLGGTQYFGPGTRLLVL.

This clonotype came up many times. This chain joins TRBV28 and TRBJ1-5, with a tentative D call TRBD1 (6 bases). The CDR3 sequence is 15 residues long. V was cut by 5 bases and J by 4 bases, with 15 bases left in between. CDR1 is MDHEN, CDR2 SYDVKM, per germline. The CDR3 is CASSRTGRRNQPQHF. Written as DNA, the CDR3 is TGTGCCAGCAGTCGCACAGGGCGCCGTAATCAGCCCCAGCATTTT.

Worth noting for this clonotype: No conserved phenylalanine or tryptophan is present at the end of the CDR3, so a read error is the likely explanation. The genes are TRBV12-3 or TRBV12-4 and TRBJ2-7, with 7 bases fitting TRBD2. J lost 1 base, V lost 3 bases, and 0 bases had no gene match. The length of the CDR3 is 13 residues. The CDR3 nucleotides are TGTGCCAGCAGTTTGGGGGGGTCCTACGAGCAGTACCTC. Its translation is CASSLGGSYEQYL.

This chain links TRBV6-5 with TRBJ1-5, with D tentatively TRBD1 (5 bases). This CDR3 region has 19 residues. The V end was cut by 5 bases, the J end by 9 bases, with 32 bases between. Germline CDR1 is MNHEY and CDR2 is SVGAGI. CDR3: CASSPTHYGAPWDDRPQHF. DNA for the CDR3: TGTGCCAGCAGTCCGACACATTACGGGGCCCCTTGGGACGATCGGCCCCAGCATTTT.

The chain recombines TRBV7-9 with TRBJ2-6; 9 bases are shared with TRBD1. Per the germline V gene, CDR1 is SEHNR and CDR2 is FQNEAQ (reference sequence). The trim removed 5 bases at V and 3 bases at J, leaving 11 bases unmatched. The CDR3 has 18 residues. CDR3 sequence reads: CASSHPGTGLRGANVLTF. CDR3 coding DNA: TGTGCCAGCAGCCACCCGGGGACAGGGCTTCGTGGGGCCAACGTCCTGACTTTC.